The 8 T cell receptor beta chains in this list originate from one sample, sequenced in a study of PD-1 blockade in classical Hodgkin lymphoma. Method: immunoSEQ multiplex PCR; TCRdb's copy keeps in-frame clones and lacks some. This sample yields 6,000 to 6,500 clones, of which around 73% are seen a single time; 10% to 15% belongs to the top ten. Described time point: cycle 4 day 1 (C4D1), after more than 5 weeks of nivolumab. With no exception, relapse followed autologous stem cell transplantation in all patients, and brentuximab vedotin exposure varied. Magnetic negative selection of thawed PBMCs yielded the CD8+ T cells. The specimen was CD8+ T cells from blood, collected before the fourth cycle of nivolumab. All receptors come from a human donor with classical Hodgkin lymphoma.

This chain links TRBV9 with TRBJ2-1, with D possibly matching TRBD1 (5 bases). Germline loops: CDR1 SGDLS, CDR2 YYNGEE. The length of the CDR3 is 12 residues. Trimming cost V 2 bases and J 8 bases, with 8 bases left between them. As DNA, the CDR3 is TGTGCCAGCAGCGTGAAAGGGGATGAGCAGTTCTTC. This codes for CASSVKGDEQFF.

This rearrangement joins TRBV13 to TRBJ1-4; TRBD1 matches at 8 bases. The CDR3 contains 13 residues. V dropped 5 bases and J dropped 9; count of bases not matched to a gene: 5. Germline CDR1 is PRHDT and CDR2 is FYEKMQ (reference sequence). The CDR3 loop is CASSIGQGKKLFF. The CDR3 bases are TGTGCCAGCAGCATCGGACAGGGAAAAAAACTGTTTTTT.

This clone came up once. The chain employs TRBV9 and TRBJ2-1; the D gene could be TRBD1 or TRBD2 (5 bases each). The CDR3 runs to 15 residues. Trimming left V 2 bases short and J 0 bases short, with 9 bases between. In germline, CDR1 is SGDLS, CDR2 YYNGEE. The CDR3 DNA reads as TGTGCCAGCAGCGTGGGACGGGGCTCCTACAATGAGCAGTTCTTC. The encoded protein is CASSVGRGSYNEQFF.

In its sample, this clone was seen once. This rearrangement joins TRBV28 to TRBJ2-7; D gene ambiguous. Trimming removed 3 bases from V and 2 bases from J, with 8 bases in between. The CDR3 runs 13 residues. CDR1 is MDHEN, CDR2 SYDVKM, per germline. The CDR3 DNA reads TGTGCCAGCAGTTTGGCCGCTACCTACGAGCAGTACTTC. As protein: CASSLAATYEQYF.

This chain joins TRBV5-4 and TRBJ2-7; D gene unclear. The CDR3 loop spans 12 amino acids. Trimming left V 2 bases short and J 6 bases short, with 9 bases between. The germline gives CDR1 SGHNT, CDR2 YYREEE (reference sequence). CDR3 sequence (DNA): TGTGCCAGCAGCTTTGGACCCTCCGAGCAGTACTTC. Its translation: CASSFGPSEQYF.

V is TRBV4-1 and J is TRBJ2-7; D is tentatively TRBD1 or TRBD2 (5 bases each). Germline assignment: CDR1 MGHRA and CDR2 YSYEKL. V was cut by 1 base and J by 3 bases, with 10 bases left in between. The length of the CDR3 is 14 residues. The CDR3 protein is CASSQGDGYYEQYF. The DNA of the CDR3 is TGCGCCAGCAGCCAAGGGGACGGCTACTACGAGCAGTACTTC.

The gene calls are TRBV4-1 and TRBJ2-7; 11 nucleotides line up with TRBD2. Germline-derived CDR1 and CDR2 are MGHRA and YSYEKL. With 1 base clipped from V and 3 bases from J, the junction kept 5 bases outside the gene matches. The CDR3 loop spans 16 amino acids. In DNA, the CDR3 is TGCGCCAGCAGCCAAGGGTCGGGACTAGCGGACTACGAGCAGTACTTC. Protein: CASSQGSGLADYEQYF.

J is TRBJ2-7 and V is TRBV27, with D possibly TRBD2 on 6 matching bases. The germline V and J ends were trimmed by 3 bases and 7 bases, with 13 bases remaining between them. Germline V gene data show CDR1 as MNHEY and CDR2 as SMNVEV (reference sequence). This CDR3 spans 13 amino acids. This chain's CDR3 is CASSFPTRGEQYF. The CDR3 DNA sequence: TGTGCCAGCAGTTTCCCCACCCGGGGGGAGCAGTACTTC.